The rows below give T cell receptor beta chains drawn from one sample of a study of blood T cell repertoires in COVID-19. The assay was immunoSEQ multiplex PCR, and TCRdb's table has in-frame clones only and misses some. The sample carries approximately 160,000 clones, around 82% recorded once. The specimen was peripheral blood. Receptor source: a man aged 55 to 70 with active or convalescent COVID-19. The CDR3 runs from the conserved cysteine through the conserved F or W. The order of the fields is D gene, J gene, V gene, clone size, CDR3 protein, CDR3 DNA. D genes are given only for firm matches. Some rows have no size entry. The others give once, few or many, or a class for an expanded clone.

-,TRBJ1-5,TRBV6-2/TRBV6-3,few,CASSYSQAAGQPQHF,TGTGCCAGCAGTTACTCGCAGGCCGCCGGTCAGCCCCAGCATTTT
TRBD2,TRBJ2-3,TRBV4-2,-,CASSQGFFSGNPDTQYF,TGTGCCAGCAGCCAAGGATTCTTTAGCGGGAATCCAGATACGCAGTATTTT
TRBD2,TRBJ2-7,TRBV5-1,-,CASSEGTGLSSYEQYF,TGCGCCAGCAGCGAGGGAACGGGACTAAGCTCCTACGAGCAGTACTTC
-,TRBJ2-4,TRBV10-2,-,CASSEVQRTPQYF,TGCGCCAGCAGTGAGGTGCAGCGCACTCCTCAGTACTTC
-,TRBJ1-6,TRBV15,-,CATSRVGRIDSPLHF,TGTGCCACCAGCAGAGTCGGGAGGATCGATTCACCCCTCCACTTT
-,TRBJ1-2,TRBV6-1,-,CASSETGLRTF,TGTGCCAGCAGTGAAACCGGTTTGAGGACCTTC
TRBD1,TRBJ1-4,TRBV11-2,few,CASRGRGVANEKLFF,TGTGCCAGCCGAGGCAGGGGGGTTGCTAATGAAAAACTGTTTTTT
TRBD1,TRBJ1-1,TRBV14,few,CASSPSRLDREAFF,TGTGCCAGCAGCCCTTCGAGGCTGGACAGGGAAGCTTTCTTT
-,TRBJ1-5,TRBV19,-,CASSHQGHSNQPQHF,TGTGCCAGTAGTCATCAGGGGCATAGCAATCAGCCCCAGCATTTT
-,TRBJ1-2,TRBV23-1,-,CASPVSLNYGYTF,TGCGCCAGCCCCGTTTCACTAAACTATGGCTACACCTTC
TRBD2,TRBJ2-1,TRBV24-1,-,CATGRRESYNEQFF,TGTGCCACGGGGCGGCGGGAGTCCTACAATGAGCAGTTCTTC
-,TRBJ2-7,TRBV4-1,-,CASSQLEGYEQYF,TGCGCCAGCAGCCAACTCGAGGGCTACGAGCAGTACTTC
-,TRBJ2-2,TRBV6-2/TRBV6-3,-,CASSDDGTLAGELFF,TGTGCCAGCAGTGATGACGGGACTTTGGCCGGGGAGCTGTTTTTT
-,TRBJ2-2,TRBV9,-,CASRAGPDSGFSLNTGELFF,TGTGCCAGCAGGGCGGGCCCGGACTCGGGTTTTTCACTAAACACCGGGGAGCTGTTTTTT
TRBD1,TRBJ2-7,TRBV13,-,CASSPTGVSYEQYF,TGTGCCAGCAGCCCAACAGGGGTATCGTACGAGCAGTACTTC
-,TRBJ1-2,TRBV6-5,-,CASSSGLYGYTF,TGTGCCAGCAGTTCAGGGCTGTATGGCTACACCTTC
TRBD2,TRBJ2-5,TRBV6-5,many,CASSYGGLAGEETQYF,TGTGCCAGCAGTTACGGGGGACTAGCGGGAGAAGAGACCCAGTACTTC
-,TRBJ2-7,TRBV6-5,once,CATSQAPSYEQYF,TGTGCCACCTCCCAGGCCCCCTCCTACGAGCAGTACTTC
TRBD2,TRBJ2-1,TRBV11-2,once,CASSSTSVYNEQFF,TGTGCCAGCAGCTCCACTAGCGTATACAATGAGCAGTTCTTC
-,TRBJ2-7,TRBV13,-,CASSHRPGEQYF,TGTGCCAGCAGCCATCGCCCGGGAGAGCAGTACTTC
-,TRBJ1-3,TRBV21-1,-,CASSEGTGMSSGNTIYF,TGTGCCAGCAGCGAAGGGACAGGCATGAGCTCTGGAAACACCATATATTTT
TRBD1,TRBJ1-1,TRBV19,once,CASSSQGALAVDTEAFF,TGTGCCAGTAGTTCACAGGGGGCGTTGGCCGTGGACACTGAAGCTTTCTTT
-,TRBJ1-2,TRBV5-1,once,CASSPNREYGYTF,TGCGCCAGCAGCCCAAACAGGGAATATGGCTACACCTTC
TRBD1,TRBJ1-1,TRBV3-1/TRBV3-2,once,CASSRQGGTEAFF,TGTGCCAGCAGCCGACAGGGAGGCACTGAAGCTTTCTTT
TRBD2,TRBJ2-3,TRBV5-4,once,CASSLLRGGTDTQYF,TGTGCCAGCAGCTTGTTGCGGGGGGGCACAGATACGCAGTATTTT
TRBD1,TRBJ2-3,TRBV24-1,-,CATSERTGTGDTDTQYF,TGTGCCACCAGTGAGCGAACCGGGACAGGGGACACAGATACGCAGTATTTT
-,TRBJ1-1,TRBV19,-,CASSGRGTNTEAFF,TGTGCCAGTTCGGGTCGGGGGACGAACACTGAAGCTTTCTTT
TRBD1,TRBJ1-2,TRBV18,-,CASSPTDRGIRDYGYTF,TGTGCCAGCTCACCAACAGACAGGGGAATAAGGGACTATGGCTACACCTTC
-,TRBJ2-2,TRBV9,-,CASSSVGQLTGELFF,TGTGCCAGCAGCTCCGTGGGACAACTCACCGGGGAGCTGTTTTTT
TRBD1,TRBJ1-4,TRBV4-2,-,CASSQSIPGQGGEKLFF,TGTGCCAGCAGCCAATCAATTCCGGGACAGGGAGGGGAAAAACTGTTTTTT
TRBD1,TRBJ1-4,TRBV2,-,CASQGAEGEKLFF,TGTGCCAGCCAGGGGGCAGAAGGGGAAAAACTGTTTTTT
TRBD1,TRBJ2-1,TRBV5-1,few,CASSLGGQGNEQFF,TGCGCCAGCAGCTTGGGGGGACAGGGAAATGAGCAGTTCTTC
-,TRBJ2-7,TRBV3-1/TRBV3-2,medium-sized,CASSQSRAAYEQYF,TGTGCCAGCAGCCAGTCCAGGGCCGCCTACGAGCAGTACTTC
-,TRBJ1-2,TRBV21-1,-,CASSRKVGLGLPSGYTF,TGTGCCAGCAGCCGAAAGGTGGGCCTGGGGCTTCCCTCGGGCTACACCTTC
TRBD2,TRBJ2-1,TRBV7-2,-,CASSLNGEGFAEQFF,TGTGCCAGCAGCTTAAACGGGGAGGGCTTTGCTGAGCAGTTCTTC
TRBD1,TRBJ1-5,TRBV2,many,CASMGQSNQPQHF,TGTGCCAGCATGGGACAGAGCAATCAGCCCCAGCATTTT
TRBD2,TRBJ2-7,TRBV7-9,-,CASSLRLAGDYEQYF,TGTGCCAGCAGCTTAAGGCTAGCGGGGGACTACGAGCAGTACTTC
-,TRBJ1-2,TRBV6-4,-,CASSNTGTYGYTF,TGTGCCAGCAGTAACACCGGGACATATGGCTACACCTTC
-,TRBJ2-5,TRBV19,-,CASSIPGGRETQYF,TGTGCCAGTAGTATTCCGGGGGGCAGAGAGACCCAGTACTTC
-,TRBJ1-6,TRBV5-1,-,CASSPNGRGDSPLHF,TGCGCCAGCAGCCCCAACGGCAGGGGCGATTCACCCCTCCACTTT
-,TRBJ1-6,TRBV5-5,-,CASSWGEAASNSPLHF,TGTGCCAGCAGCTGGGGCGAGGCCGCCAGTAATTCACCCCTCCACTTT